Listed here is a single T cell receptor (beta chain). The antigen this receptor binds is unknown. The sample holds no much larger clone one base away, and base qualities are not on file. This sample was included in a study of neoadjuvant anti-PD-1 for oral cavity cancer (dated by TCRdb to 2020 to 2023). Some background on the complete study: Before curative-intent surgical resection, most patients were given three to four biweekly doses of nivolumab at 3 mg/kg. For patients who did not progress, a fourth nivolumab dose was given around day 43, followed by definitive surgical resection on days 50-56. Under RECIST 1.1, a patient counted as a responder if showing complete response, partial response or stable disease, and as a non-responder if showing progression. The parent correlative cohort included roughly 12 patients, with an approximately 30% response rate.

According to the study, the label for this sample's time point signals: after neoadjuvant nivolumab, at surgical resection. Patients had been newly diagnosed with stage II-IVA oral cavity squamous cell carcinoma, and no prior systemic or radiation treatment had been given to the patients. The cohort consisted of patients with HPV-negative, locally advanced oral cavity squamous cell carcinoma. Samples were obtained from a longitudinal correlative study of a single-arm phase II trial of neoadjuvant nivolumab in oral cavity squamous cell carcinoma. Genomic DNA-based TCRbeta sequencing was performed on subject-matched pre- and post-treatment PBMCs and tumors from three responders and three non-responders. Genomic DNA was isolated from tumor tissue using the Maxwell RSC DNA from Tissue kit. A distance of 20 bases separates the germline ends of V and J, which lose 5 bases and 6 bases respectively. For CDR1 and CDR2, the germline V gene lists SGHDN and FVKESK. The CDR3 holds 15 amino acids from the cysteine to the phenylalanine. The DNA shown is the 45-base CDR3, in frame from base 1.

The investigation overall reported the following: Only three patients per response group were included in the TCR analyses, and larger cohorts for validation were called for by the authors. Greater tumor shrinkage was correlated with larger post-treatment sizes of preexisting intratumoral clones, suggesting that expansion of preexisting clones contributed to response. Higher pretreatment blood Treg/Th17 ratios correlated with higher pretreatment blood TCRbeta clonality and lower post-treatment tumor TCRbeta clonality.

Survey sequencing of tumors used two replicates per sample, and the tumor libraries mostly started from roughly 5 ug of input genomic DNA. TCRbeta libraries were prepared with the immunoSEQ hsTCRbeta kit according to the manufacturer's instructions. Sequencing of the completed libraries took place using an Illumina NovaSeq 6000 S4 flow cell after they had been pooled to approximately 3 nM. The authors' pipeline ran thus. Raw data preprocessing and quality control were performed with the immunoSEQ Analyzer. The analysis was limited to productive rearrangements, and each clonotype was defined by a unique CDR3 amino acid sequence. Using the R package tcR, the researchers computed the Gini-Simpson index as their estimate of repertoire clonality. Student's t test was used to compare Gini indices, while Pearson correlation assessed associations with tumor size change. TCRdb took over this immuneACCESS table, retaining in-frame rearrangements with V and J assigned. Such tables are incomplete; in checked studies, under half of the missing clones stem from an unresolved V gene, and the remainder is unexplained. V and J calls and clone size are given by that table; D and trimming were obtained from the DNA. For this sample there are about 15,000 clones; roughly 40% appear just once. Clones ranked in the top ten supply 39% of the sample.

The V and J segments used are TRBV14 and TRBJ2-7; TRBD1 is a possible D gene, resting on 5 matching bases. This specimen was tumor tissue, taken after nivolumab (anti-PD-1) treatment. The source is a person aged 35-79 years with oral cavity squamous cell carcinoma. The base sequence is TGTGCCAGCAGCTCAGTACAGGCATCCACCGCCGAGCAGTACTTC. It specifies CASSSVQASTAEQYF.